One and the same sample provided the 15 T cell receptor beta chains below, sequenced in a study of cytomegalovirus exposure and HLA in healthy donors. PCR primers comprised 60 Vbeta and 13 Jbeta primers. Data came from immunoSEQ multiplex PCR; TCRdb stores just in-frame clones and leaves some out. Among roughly 110,000 clones listed, about 76% were seen once. Sequencing was performed on PBMCs. These receptors came from a woman between 50 and 59 years old in good health and CMV-seropositive.

The chain links TRBV11-3 to TRBJ2-3, with 9 bases lining up with TRBD2. With 1 base clipped from V and 3 bases from J, the junction kept 5 bases outside the gene matches. Germline V gene sequence: CDR1 SGHNT, CDR2 YENEEA. The CDR3 is 16 residues long. The CDR3 region is CASSLGGGAGTDTQYF. The CDR3 bases are TGTGCCAGCAGCTTAGGCGGGGGGGCCGGGACAGATACGCAGTATTTT. The complete variable domain, with remaining parts taken from reference TRBV11-3 and TRBJ2-3, reads EAGVVQSPRYKIIEKKQPVAFWCNPISGHNTLYWYLQNLGQGPELLIRYENEEAVDDSQLPKDRFSAERLKGVDSTLKIQPAELGDSAVYLCASSLGGGAGTDTQYFGPGTRLTVL.

Comment on this clone: Other DNA sequences from this sample encode an identical CDR3 as well. V is TRBV7-6 and J is TRBJ1-2, with TRBD1 identical over 8 bases. The V and J ends lost 2 bases and 4 bases, in that order; junction bases with no gene match: 0. The CDR3 runs 13 residues. CDR1 is SGHVS, CDR2 FNYEAQ, per germline. In DNA, the CDR3 is TGTGCCAGCAGCTTAACAGGGGGCTATGGCTACACCTTC. Its translation is CASSLTGGYGYTF.

This CDR3 reads CASSRDRGWHEQYF. CDR3 nucleotides: TGTGCCAGCAGTCGGGACAGGGGGTGGCACGAGCAGTACTTC. V usage is TRBV27 and J usage is TRBJ2-7; the match to TRBD1 covers 11 bases. The CDR3 spans 14 residues. With 5 bases clipped from V and 5 bases from J, the junction kept 5 bases outside the gene matches. Per germline, CDR1 MNHEY and CDR2 SMNVEV (reference sequence).

Worth noting for this clone: Other nucleotide sequences in the sample specify the same CDR3. The chain recombines TRBV28 with TRBJ1-6, with 8 bases that match TRBD1. The V and J ends lost 5 bases and 6 bases, in that order; junction bases with no gene match: 3. CDR3 size: 14 residues. CDR1 and CDR2 from the germline V gene are MDHEN and SYDVKM. The CDR3 reads CASSPGQANSPLHF. In DNA, the CDR3 is TGTGCCAGCAGTCCGGGACAGGCTAATTCACCCCTCCACTTT.

This clone was seen more than once but under ten times. V and J are TRBV5-4 and TRBJ2-7; TRBD2 matches at 8 bases. The CDR3 runs to 14 residues. Unmatched junction bases numbered 2, after V lost 2 bases and J lost 1 base. Germline lookup yields CDR1 SGHNT and CDR2 YYREEE (reference sequence). The CDR3 nucleotides are TGTGCCAGCAGCTTCCGGGGGGGTTCCTACGAGCAGTACTTC. Translating gives CASSFRGGSYEQYF.

This CDR3 is CASSFPLRNTEAFF. The CDR3 nucleotides read TGTGCCAGCAGTTTCCCTCTGAGGAACACTGAAGCTTTCTTT. V usage is TRBV28 and J usage is TRBJ1-1; D gene ambiguous. Looked up from germline, CDR1 is MDHEN and CDR2 is SYDVKM. The CDR3 runs to 14 residues. The V end lost 3 bases, the J end lost 1 base, and 9 bases lay between the germline ends.

This chain joins TRBV2 and TRBJ2-7; 8 bases are shared with TRBD1. The trim removed 4 bases at V and 0 bases at J, leaving 8 bases unmatched. The CDR3 contains 16 residues. Per the germline V gene, CDR1 is SNHLY and CDR2 is FYNNEI. The CDR3 loop is CASSGTGWTSSYEQYF. CDR3 sequence (DNA): TGTGCCAGCAGTGGGACAGGGTGGACGAGCTCCTACGAGCAGTACTTC. Looking up the rest from reference TRBV2 and TRBJ2-7 gives the full variable domain: EPEVTQTPSHQVTQMGQEVILRCVPISNHLYFYWYRQILGQKVEFLVSFYNNEISEKSEIFDDQFSVERPDGSNFTLKIRSTKLEDSAMYFCASSGTGWTSSYEQYFGPGTRLTVT.

V gene TRBV4-1 combines with J gene TRBJ2-3; 13 nucleotides match TRBD2. V was pared by 0 bases and J by 5 bases, with 5 bases of the junction left unmatched. This CDR3 is built from 17 residues. CDR1 is MGHRA, CDR2 YSYEKL, per germline. The DNA of the CDR3 is TGCGCCAGCAGCCAAGATCCCACTAGCGGGGGGGGAGATACGCAGTATTTT. It translates to CASSQDPTSGGGDTQYF.

This clone is a singleton in its sample. The chain combines TRBV4-1 with TRBJ1-2; a possible D gene is TRBD1 (6 bases). The ends were cut back, 0 bases at V and 1 base at J, with 12 bases in the middle. From germline, CDR1 is MGHRA and CDR2 YSYEKL. This CDR3 comprises 16 residues. In nucleotides, the CDR3 is TGCGCCAGCAGCCAAGAGGAAGGGGGAATTAACTATGGCTACACCTTC. This encodes CASSQEEGGINYGYTF.

The chain couples TRBV2 to TRBJ2-7; TRBD2 is a possible D gene (5 bases). V was trimmed by 5 bases and J by 1 base, leaving 6 bases between them. This CDR3 comprises 12 residues. CDR1 and CDR2 from the germline V gene are SNHLY and FYNNEI. The CDR3 DNA reads as TGTGCCAGCAGTCTAGCTTCCTACGAGCAGTACTTC. Translation: CASSLASYEQYF.

This clone qualifies as medium-sized. The gene calls are TRBV5-1 and TRBJ1-1, with D possibly being TRBD1 (6 bases). Germline CDR1 reads SGHRS; CDR2 reads YFSETQ. V was cut by 4 bases and J by 0 bases, with 13 bases left in between. The CDR3 runs 15 residues. CDR3 sequence: CASSTKTGMNTEAFF. Here the CDR3 DNA reads TGCGCCAGCAGCACCAAGACAGGAATGAACACTGAAGCTTTCTTT.

The chain links TRBV4-3 to TRBJ2-5; TRBD1 matches 10 bases. Losses at the gene ends were 3 bases for V and 5 bases for J; bases not matched to a gene: 12. CDR1 is LGHNA, CDR2 YSLEER, per germline. The CDR3 runs 17 residues. The CDR3 loop reads CASSHERSGTGEETQYF. The CDR3 bases are TGCGCCAGCAGCCACGAAAGATCCGGGACAGGGGAGGAGACCCAGTACTTC.

This clone appeared once. The rearrangement joins TRBV28 to TRBJ1-2; TRBD1 is a possible D gene (5 bases). Germline V gene lookup returns CDR1 MDHEN and CDR2 SYDVKM. V was shortened by 7 bases and J by 4 bases, with 25 bases between the two germline ends. The CDR3 extends over 17 amino acids. The CDR3 nucleotides read TGTGCCAGCAAACAAGTTTTAAGGCGGGACCAAGGCTATGGCTACACCTTC. This codes for CASKQVLRRDQGYGYTF.

V gene TRBV11-2 combines with J gene TRBJ2-5; 8 bases map to TRBD2. The CDR3 spans 15 residues. V lost 1 base to trimming and J lost 0 bases; unmatched junction nucleotides: 1. Germline values: CDR1 SGHAT, CDR2 FQNNGV. CDR3 in amino acids: CASSLAGGNQETQYF. The CDR3 coding sequence is TGTGCCAGCAGCTTAGCGGGGGGGAACCAAGAGACCCAGTACTTC. Full variable domain (missing parts from reference TRBV11-2 and TRBJ2-5): EAGVAQSPRYKIIEKRQSVAFWCNPISGHATLYWYQQILGQGPKLLIQFQNNGVVDDSQLPKDRFSAERLKGVDSTLKIQPAKLEDSAVYLCASSLAGGNQETQYFGPGTRLLVL.

V and J are TRBV2 and TRBJ2-5, with TRBD2 matching over 7 bases. Germline lookup yields CDR1 SNHLY and CDR2 FYNNEI. V lost 4 bases and J lost 1; bases outside the gene matches: 6. The CDR3 is 15 amino acids. The CDR3 DNA is TGTGCCAGCAGTGGCCCTGGCGGGGGCCAAGAGACCCAGTACTTC. Protein product: CASSGPGGGQETQYF.